The entry below describes one T cell receptor beta chain. Its target antigen remains unknown. No clone much larger than this one lies a single base away; base qualities are absent. Collaborating institutions collected whole blood in K2EDTA tubes following their own protocols. For TCRbeta analysis, collaborator samples were shipped as frozen whole blood, as isolated PBMCs, or as DNA extracted from either sample type. This sample stems from a study of blood T cell repertoires in COVID-19 (TCRdb year 2020). About the study as a whole: Samples from collaborators originated in the United States, Italy and Spain and spanned both the acute and convalescent phases of COVID-19. The material from the prospective study consisted of cDNA or gDNA derived from T cells, B-cell-depleted T cells, or PBMCs. Subjects who had been exposed to COVID-19, were actively infected with it, or had recovered from it provided the deeply sampled blood TCRbeta repertoires that made up the dataset. The repertoires were released in a freely available public database intended as a resource for research on the immune response to SARS-CoV-2. The samples were drawn from two sources: the first 160 participants of the ongoing ImmuneRACE study, and 1,000 to 1,500 subjects contributed by 6 global collaborators. Sample metadata almost always included a de-identified subject ID, COVID-19 status, age in years and sex. Where available, HLA class I and class II types were obtained from metadata supplied by the sample provider rather than from assay-based typing. General conclusions and limits of the study: Clinical and demographic metadata were provided uncurated, with the amount varying by source and participant.

TCRbeta CDR3 regions were amplified from genomic DNA using the immunoSEQ Assay, a bias-controlled multiplex PCR. Under the source paper's analysis protocol: The number of nucleated cells in each sample was estimated by amplification of reference gene primers within the assay. Sequence reads were collapsed and filtered to measure the absolute abundance of every unique TCRbeta CDR3 rearrangement. For each sample, productive Simpson clonality was calculated as the square root of Simpson's diversity index across productive rearrangements. In TCRdb, the immuneACCESS table is reduced to in-frame sequences with V and J assigned. These tables do not hold every clone; where another copy was compared, an unresolved V gene accounts for under half, and the others remain unexplained. V and J calls and clone size are those listed in that table; D and trimming were worked out from the DNA. The sample table lists around 120,000 clones, roughly 80% of them with a count of one. The top ten constitute approximately 2.3% of the sample.

Inclusive of the bounding cysteine and phenylalanine, the CDR3 is 20 residues long. Left in the record is the CDR3 DNA by itself, 60 bases read in frame from the first base. Trimming takes 1 base from V and 0 bases from J, and the germline ends sit 19 bases apart. As encoded in the germline V gene, CDR1 is SNHLY while CDR2 is FYNNEI. Sequences were obtained from peripheral blood. This TCR came from a man aged 25-45 years with acute or convalescent COVID-19. Here the chain combines TRBV2 and TRBJ1-6; 5 matching bases give a weak D call of TRBD1. The CDR3 region has the sequence CASSEEGGQNGGSYNSPLHF. The nucleotides are TGTGCCAGCAGTGAAGAAGGAGGGCAGAACGGGGGCTCCTATAATTCACCCCTCCACTTT.